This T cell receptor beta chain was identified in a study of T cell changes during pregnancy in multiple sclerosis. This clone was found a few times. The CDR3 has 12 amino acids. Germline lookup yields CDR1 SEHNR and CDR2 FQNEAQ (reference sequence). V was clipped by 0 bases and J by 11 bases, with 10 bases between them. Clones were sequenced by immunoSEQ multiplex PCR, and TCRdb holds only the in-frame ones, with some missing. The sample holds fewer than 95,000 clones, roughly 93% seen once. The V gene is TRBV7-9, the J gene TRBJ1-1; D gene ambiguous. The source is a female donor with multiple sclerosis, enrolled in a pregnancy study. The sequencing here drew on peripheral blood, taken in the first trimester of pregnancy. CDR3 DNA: TGTGCCAGCAGCTTAGCTCAAGATGAGGCTTTCTTT. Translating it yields CASSLAQDEAFF.